This TCR beta chain was sequenced during a study of T-cell reconstitution after alpha-beta-depleted transplantation in children. Preparation of the TCRbeta library involved a method that used unique molecular identifiers. MiXCR, run by TCRdb on the PCR reads, gives a single entry per CDR3 protein. The sample includes around 87,000 distinct CDR3 sequences, 7% to 9% seen only once; the top ten take over 6%. The TCR comes from a human donor who donated a stem cell graft to a child with congenital amegakaryocytic thrombocytopenia. Source: PBMCs from the stem cell graft donor, taken from the stem cell graft.

The CDR3 DNA reads as TGTGCCAGCAGACTACAGGGGGCTGGAAACACCATATATTTT. Encoded protein: CASRLQGAGNTIYF. V and J are TRBV6-1 and TRBJ1-3, with 8 bases matching TRBD1. Germline assignment: CDR1 MNHNS and CDR2 SASEGT. The V gene end was trimmed by 6 bases and the J gene end by 2 bases; junction bases not matched to a gene: 3. The CDR3 is made up of 14 amino acids.